Included here is one T cell receptor (beta chain) sequence, with context. Its antigen is not known. Hyperthyroidism cases were recent diagnoses of under 2 months' duration in people aged 18 to 65. RNA transcripts provided the template for amplifying TCR beta CDR3 regions. HTBI primers primed a first-round RT-PCR, and a second-round multiplex PCR followed. One entry per CDR3 protein, called by TCRdb with MiXCR from the multiplex PCR reads. The sample gives around 1.1 million distinct CDR3 sequences, 35% to 45% of which show up once; 11% is in the top ten. Trimming took 2 bases from V and 13 from J; bases not matched to a gene: 9. The CDR3 has 14 amino acids. From germline, CDR1 is SNHLY and CDR2 FYNNEI. The sample comes from a study of Graves' ophthalmopathy and Graves' hyperthyroidism. Study information: Over 18 months of follow-up, stable hyperthyroidism required that no ophthalmopathy appear. Study-wide results and limits: Forecasting of ophthalmopathy progression by the model achieved 60% to 71% sensitivity and less than 80% specificity. A majority of expanded thyroid clonotypes exceeding 0.001 frequency were likewise present in blood.

What was sequenced was peripheral blood or thyroid tissue (not recorded which). The clonotype comes from an adult man with Graves' hyperthyroidism. V and J are TRBV2 and TRBJ2-2; 8 bases align to TRBD1. The CDR3 sequence is CASSEFRTGNGLFF. CDR3 DNA: TGTGCCAGCAGTGAATTTAGGACAGGGAACGGGCTGTTTTTT.